Below, 19 T cell receptor beta chains from the same sample are listed, as sequenced in a study of blood T cells in healthy people across ages. Combining a sample-barcoded 5' primer with a J-beta primer mix, a second PCR ran for about 7 to 11 cycles. TCRdb reprocessed the 5' RACE reads with MiXCR, giving one entry per CDR3 protein. The sample carries hundreds of thousands of distinct CDR3 sequences, approximately 49% recorded once. Sequenced material: blood. These receptors were obtained from a woman aged 60 to 75 in good health.

This clonotype was detected a few times. The V call is TRBV30, the J call TRBJ2-7, with a tentative D call TRBD1 (6 bases). There are 14 residues in the CDR3. V gave up 8 bases and J gave up 0 bases, with 17 bases separating them. Germline V gene sequence: CDR1 GTSNPN, CDR2 SVGIG (reference sequence). CDR3 sequence: CAGTGTPSSYEQYF. CDR3 nucleotides: TGTGCCGGAACCGGGACACCTAGCTCCTACGAGCAGTACTTC.

The V call is TRBV6-2 or TRBV6-3, the J call TRBJ2-1, with TRBD2 matching over 10 bases. Germline loops: CDR1 MNHEY, CDR2 SVGEGT. The CDR3 covers 17 residues. V shed 4 bases and J 9 bases; nucleotides not matched to a gene: 15. CDR3: CASSSMASGSSRGEQFF. The CDR3 DNA follows: TGTGCCAGCAGTTCCATGGCTAGCGGGAGTTCGAGGGGTGAGCAGTTCTTC.

The chain has TRBV6-1 and TRBJ1-2, with TRBD1 identical over 12 bases. Germline CDR1 reads MNHNS; CDR2 reads SASEGT. V gave up 7 bases and J gave up 1 base; unmatched junction bases: 10. The CDR3 is 17 residues long. CDR3 amino acids: CASIRDRGRVGNYGYTF. CDR3 sequence (DNA): TGTGCCAGCATCCGGGACAGGGGGCGCGTTGGTAACTATGGCTACACCTTC.

The V and J genes are TRBV4-3 and TRBJ1-1; 8 bases are shared with TRBD1. CDR3 length: 16 amino acids. Germline trimming cut 1 base from V and 2 bases from J; bases unmatched to any gene: 6. Germline V lookup: CDR1 LGHNA, CDR2 YSLEER. The CDR3 bases are TGCGCCAGCAGCCAAGGAGACAGGGGACCTAACACTGAAGCTTTCTTT. This gives the protein CASSQGDRGPNTEAFF.

For the CDR3, the DNA is TGCAGTGCTAGAGATCTTGCGCTCGAGCAGTACTTC. The encoded protein is CSARDLALEQYF. This chain joins TRBV20-1 and TRBJ2-5; D call uncertain. The assigned J gene may be wrong: the sequence end matches TRBJ2-7 better. The CDR3 spans 12 residues. CDR1 DFQATT and CDR2 SNEGSKA come from the germline V gene (reference sequence).

The rearrangement joins TRBV29-1 to TRBJ2-1, with TRBD2 matching over 11 bases. The CDR3 consists of 14 residues. With 8 bases clipped from V and 4 bases from J, the junction kept 7 bases outside the gene matches. Germline CDR1 is SQVTM and CDR2 is ANQGSEA. CDR3 region: CSSGGLAVYNEQFF. The DNA of the CDR3 is TGCAGCTCTGGGGGACTAGCGGTTTACAATGAGCAGTTCTTC.

This clonotype was detected ten times or more. The chain recombines TRBV5-6 with TRBJ2-7; 11 nucleotides align to TRBD2. The V gene end was trimmed by 3 bases and the J gene end by 6 bases; junction bases not matched to a gene: 5. The germline V gene has CDR1 SGHDT and CDR2 YYEEEE. The CDR3 sequence is 14 residues long. Written as DNA, the CDR3 is TGTGCCAGCAGCTCGGTAGCGGGAGGGCGCGAGCAGTACTTC. It translates to CASSSVAGGREQYF.

The chain is built from TRBV27 and TRBJ2-5; 15 bases line up with TRBD2. The germline V gene has CDR1 MNHEY and CDR2 SMNVEV (reference sequence). The CDR3 contains 17 residues. With 4 bases clipped from V and 11 bases from J, the junction kept 14 bases outside the gene matches. CDR3 region: CASSSGPGLAGGGEQYF. Here the CDR3 DNA reads TGTGCCAGCAGTTCGGGACCGGGACTAGCGGGAGGTGGGGAGCAGTACTTC.

This chain links TRBV5-6 with TRBJ1-2, with D possibly being TRBD1 (6 bases). The germline gives CDR1 SGHDT, CDR2 YYEEEE. V gave up 1 base and J gave up 1 base, with 20 bases separating them. This CDR3 has 18 amino acids. Here the CDR3 reads CASSLSTGTGNFNYGYTF. The DNA of the CDR3 is TGTGCCAGCAGCTTGTCAACCGGAACAGGGAACTTTAACTATGGCTACACCTTC.

The chain uses TRBV15 and TRBJ2-1; D is undetermined. The CDR3 length is 14 residues. Germline V gives CDR1 LNHNV, CDR2 YYDKDF (reference sequence). V was cut by 5 bases and J by 7 bases, with 15 bases left in between. CDR3 nucleotides: TGTGCCACCAGCCCACCGGTGTCCTGGAATGAGCAGTTCTTC. It yields the protein CATSPPVSWNEQFF.

The chain couples TRBV7-2 to TRBJ2-6, with D possibly matching TRBD1 (6 bases). Trimming removed 8 bases at V and 4 bases at J, with 15 bases between. The CDR3 contains 15 residues. Looked up from germline, CDR1 is SGHTA and CDR2 is FQGNSA. The CDR3 protein is CASGQDRGGANVLTF. The CDR3 DNA reads TGTGCCAGCGGCCAGGACAGAGGCGGGGCCAACGTCCTGACTTTC.

This clonotype has at least ten counts. The J gene is TRBJ2-7, the V gene TRBV7-3; 11 nucleotides match TRBD2. J was trimmed by 0 bases and V by 0 bases; bases with no gene match: 4. There are 17 residues in the CDR3. Germline V gene data show CDR1 as SGHTA and CDR2 as FQGTGA. The CDR3 DNA reads as TGTGCCAGCAGCTTAACGGGGACTAGCGGCACCTCCTACGAGCAGTACTTC. It yields the protein CASSLTGTSGTSYEQYF. Together with reference TRBV7-3 and TRBJ2-7, the CDR3 gives the full variable domain: GAGVSQTPSNKVTEKGKYVELRCDPISGHTALYWYRQSLGQGPEFLIYFQGTGAADDSGLPNDRFFAVRPEGSVSTLKIQRTERGDSAVYLCASSLTGTSGTSYEQYFGPGTRLTVT.

This chain links TRBV20-1 with TRBJ2-1; D uncertain. This CDR3 is 14 amino acids long. V lost 1 base and J 8 bases, leaving 15 bases between the germline ends. Germline V CDR1 and CDR2: DFQATT, SNEGSKA (reference sequence). The CDR3 sequence: CSARVSYLTHEQFF. The CDR3 DNA is TGCAGTGCTAGAGTTTCCTACCTGACACATGAGCAGTTCTTC.

This clonotype has just one count. The rearrangement uses TRBV24-1 and TRBJ2-5; D may be TRBD2 (6 bases). CDR1 is KGHDR and CDR2 is SFDVKD in the germline V gene. Deletions cut 4 bases from V and 11 bases from J, with 22 bases between. The CDR3 spans 15 residues. This CDR3 is CATSEGGVAGNGQYF. CDR3 DNA: TGTGCCACCAGTGAGGGCGGGGTAGCCGGGAATGGGCAGTACTTC.

V and J are TRBV7-2 and TRBJ1-4, with D hard to call. Trimming removed 5 bases from V and 0 bases from J, with 10 bases in between. Germline lookup yields CDR1 SGHTA and CDR2 FQGNSA. This CDR3 region has 15 residues. The CDR3 sequence: CASSRPDPTNEKLFF. CDR3 DNA sequence: TGTGCCAGCAGCCGGCCCGACCCAACTAATGAAAAACTGTTTTTT.

The table lists this clonotype with a few counts. J is TRBJ1-1 and V is TRBV12-3 or TRBV12-4; 7 nucleotides align to TRBD1. The CDR3 consists of 14 residues. V lost 7 bases to trimming and J lost 5 bases; unmatched junction nucleotides: 10. The DNA for the CDR3 is TGTGCCAGCAATCCGACAGGGCGGAGAACTGAAGCTTTCTTT. Translation gives CASNPTGRRTEAFF.

The chain has TRBV15 and TRBJ1-2; D perhaps matches TRBD1 (6 bases). CDR3 size: 14 residues. In germline, CDR1 is LNHNV, CDR2 YYDKDF (reference sequence). V was cut by 1 base and J by 6 bases, with 12 bases left in between. The CDR3 DNA is TGTGCCACCAGCAGAGCTCGGGCAGGGGATGGCTACACCTTC. Encoded protein: CATSRARAGDGYTF.

J is TRBJ2-7 and V is TRBV6-5; the match to TRBD1 covers 9 bases. The V segment lost 6 bases and the J segment 1 base; nucleotides outside the gene matches: 7. The CDR3 loop spans 15 amino acids. The germline V gene has CDR1 MNHEY and CDR2 SVGAGI. The CDR3 nucleotides are TGTGCCAGCAGGAAACCGGGACAGGGATCCTACGAGCAGTACTTC. It specifies CASRKPGQGSYEQYF.

This clonotype turned up a few times. This chain joins TRBV20-1 and TRBJ2-7, with D unresolved. Judging by the DNA end, TRBJ2-5 fits better; the J call may be wrong. The CDR3 sequence is 14 residues long. CDR1 DFQATT and CDR2 SNEGSKA come from the germline V gene (reference sequence). Here the CDR3 DNA reads TGCAGTGCTAGAGAGCCACGAGTGGGCGAGACCCAGTACTTC. It encodes CSAREPRVGETQYF.